Below, 10 T cell receptor beta chains from the same sample are listed, as sequenced in a study of CD8 T cells in ankylosing spondylitis. TCRdb ran MiXCR on the 5' RACE reads and lists one entry per CDR3 protein. Of about 130,000 distinct CDR3 sequences listed, roughly 9% are singletons. Specimen: blood, either unsorted or a sorted T cell fraction (not recorded which). The receptors stem from a male donor with ankylosing spondylitis or in good health (not recorded which).

The chain joins TRBV9 to TRBJ2-1; TRBD2 matches at 10 bases. V shed 0 bases, J shed 5 bases, and the junction held 8 bases outside the gene matches. Germline CDR1 SGDLS, CDR2 YYNGEE. The CDR3 loop spans 17 amino acids. The CDR3 sequence: CASSVALLAGIDNEQFF. CDR3 nucleotide sequence: TGTGCCAGCAGCGTAGCTTTACTAGCGGGAATCGACAATGAGCAGTTCTTC.

The rearrangement links TRBV5-1 to TRBJ2-6; 8 nucleotides agree with TRBD1. CDR1 and CDR2 from the germline V gene are SGHRS and YFSETQ. Unmatched junction bases numbered 4, after V lost 0 bases and J lost 2 bases. The CDR3 totals 17 residues. The CDR3 DNA follows: TGCGCCAGCAGCTTGGTGGCAGGGGGCGCTGGGGCCAACGTCCTGACTTTC. Its translation is CASSLVAGGAGANVLTF.

This clonotype was seen at least ten times. This chain links TRBV3-1 with TRBJ1-6; unclear D gene. V gave up 0 bases and J gave up 10 bases, with 13 bases separating them. This CDR3 region has 15 residues. Germline V gene data show CDR1 as LGHDT and CDR2 as YNNKEL (reference sequence). The CDR3 protein is CASSQDRQTRSPLHF. The DNA for the CDR3 is TGTGCCAGCAGCCAAGATCGCCAAACACGATCACCCCTCCACTTT.

This clonotype was found many times. This chain joins TRBV5-1 and TRBJ2-1; possible D gene TRBD1, 5 bases. This CDR3 has 13 residues. The germline V gene encodes CDR1 SGHRS and CDR2 YFSETQ. V was pared by 4 bases and J by 5 bases, with 10 bases between. The CDR3 loop is CASSLLGDNEQFF. DNA of the CDR3: TGCGCCAGCAGCCTATTAGGGGACAATGAGCAGTTCTTC.

Ten or more counts support this clonotype. The chain has TRBV5-1 and TRBJ2-1; TRBD2 agrees at 8 bases. Germline V lookup: CDR1 SGHRS, CDR2 YFSETQ. V gave up 7 bases and J gave up 1 base; unmatched junction bases: 4. CDR3 length: 14 amino acids. CDR3 loop: CASASGQSYNEQFF. CDR3 coding DNA: TGCGCCAGCGCTAGCGGGCAGTCCTACAATGAGCAGTTCTTC.

The V call is TRBV20-1, the J call TRBJ2-3, with 11 positions matching TRBD2. The V gene end was trimmed by 5 bases and the J gene end by 6 bases; junction bases not matched to a gene: 10. The CDR3 is 15 residues long. Germline V CDR1 and CDR2: DFQATT, SNEGSKA (reference sequence). The CDR3 spells CSAGTSGKRGDTQYF. The CDR3 region has the DNA TGCAGTGCTGGGACTAGCGGCAAAAGGGGGGATACGCAGTATTTT.

The chain joins TRBV20-1 to TRBJ2-1; D ambiguous. This CDR3 region has 12 residues. Per the germline V gene, CDR1 is DFQATT and CDR2 is SNEGSKA (reference sequence). Trimming removed 6 bases at V and 7 bases at J, with 13 bases between. The CDR3 DNA reads as TGCAGTGCCCTACCCCTCCGGAATGAGCAGTTCTTC. It encodes CSALPLRNEQFF.

This clonotype was detected a few times. CDR3 amino acids: CASSPPGVLAREQYF. The DNA for the CDR3 is TGTGCCAGCAGTCCCCCAGGCGTTTTGGCGAGAGAGCAGTACTTC. The J gene is TRBJ2-7, the V gene TRBV28; D is unclear. The CDR3 loop spans 15 amino acids. The V gene lost 5 bases and the J gene lost 7 bases, with 21 bases spanning the gap. Per germline, CDR1 MDHEN and CDR2 SYDVKM.

This chain connects TRBV6-1 to TRBJ2-2; D is undetermined. The V end was cut by 3 bases, the J end by 5 bases, with 13 bases between. The CDR3 is 15 amino acids. Germline CDR1 MNHNS, CDR2 SASEGT. CDR3 residues: CASSDPPSGTGELFF. CDR3 in DNA: TGTGCCAGCAGTGACCCCCCTTCGGGTACCGGGGAGCTGTTTTTT.

This clonotype has a count of ten or more. The genes are TRBV10-3 and TRBJ2-7; 7 bases line up with TRBD1. The germline V gene encodes CDR1 ENHRY and CDR2 SYGVKD. V gave up 3 bases and J gave up 4 bases; unmatched junction bases: 3. The CDR3 contains 13 residues. In DNA form, the CDR3 reads TGTGCCATCAGTGACGGGACAGAGTACGAGCAGTACTTC. Its protein is CAISDGTEYEQYF.